The sequence of this T cell receptor beta chain was determined in a study of blood T cell repertoires in COVID-19 (dated by TCRdb to about 2020). The study in broad terms: Collaborator samples came from the United States, Italy and Spain and covered acute and convalescent phases of COVID-19. The dataset comprised deeply sampled blood TCRbeta repertoires from subjects exposed to, actively infected with, or recovered from COVID-19. The material from the prospective study consisted of cDNA or gDNA derived from T cells, B-cell-depleted T cells, or PBMCs. A freely available public database, intended as a resource for researchers studying the immune response to SARS-CoV-2, is where the repertoires were released. Where available, HLA class I and class II types were obtained from metadata supplied by the sample provider rather than from assay-based typing. The samples were drawn from the first 160 participants of the ongoing ImmuneRACE study and from under 1,500 subjects provided by 6 global collaborators. Sample metadata almost always included a de-identified subject ID, COVID-19 status, age in years and sex. Here is what the overall study found, with its caveats: The amount of clinical and demographic metadata varied by source and participant and was provided uncurated.

Each collaborating institution followed its own protocols to collect whole blood in K2EDTA tubes. Collaborator samples were shipped for TCRbeta analysis as frozen whole blood, isolated PBMCs, or DNA extracted from either sample type. In its sample, this clone was seen a few times. Its antigen remains undetermined. Base qualities are not at hand, and no much larger clone is one base apart. TCRbeta CDR3 regions were amplified from genomic DNA by means of the immunoSEQ Assay, a bias-controlled multiplex PCR. Concerning the study's data processing: Nucleated cell counts per sample were estimated from amplification of reference gene primers within the assay. To quantify the absolute abundance of each unique TCRbeta CDR3 rearrangement, sequence reads were collapsed and filtered. For each sample, productive Simpson clonality was calculated by taking the square root of Simpson's diversity index across productive rearrangements. TCRdb took over this immuneACCESS table, retaining in-frame rearrangements with V and J assigned. Such tables are incomplete; in checked studies, under half of the missing clones stem from an unresolved V gene, and the remainder is unexplained. The D gene and trimming were derived from the DNA, and the V and J assignments and clone size from that table. The sample records about 80,000 clones, approximately 82% of which are singletons. Clones ranked in the top ten supply 9% of the sample.

CDR1 and CDR2 are read off the germline V gene (reference sequence) as SGHKS and YYEKEE. Its CDR3 holds 14 amino acids, cysteine through phenylalanine. Here the CDR3 DNA is all that survives: 42 bases in frame from base 1. V is shortened by 2 bases, J by 4 bases, and the region joining them spans 12 bases. This clonotype was sampled from a human donor in a cohort sampled during active COVID-19. Sequencing was carried out using peripheral blood. The chain employs TRBV5-5 and TRBJ1-1; matching of 5 bases hints at TRBD1 as the D gene. The CDR3 amino acid sequence is: CASSFTDSSTEAFF. DNA sequence: TGTGCCAGCAGCTTTACCGACAGTTCCACTGAAGCTTTCTTT.